This entry features one TCR beta chain sequence. No antigen is known for it. Two oligonucleotides, mixed equimolar, formed the beta constant-region primer covering TRBC1 and TRBC2. The ligated cDNA underwent four PCR rounds using SP2 and nested alpha and beta constant-region primers. TCRdb passed the UMI-ligation and nested PCR reads through MiXCR, listing each CDR3 protein once. The data hold about 90,000 distinct CDR3 sequences, with around 10% observed a single time. The germline V gene has CDR1 MNHEY and CDR2 SVGEGT. CDR3 length: 15 amino acids. Trimming removed 7 bases at V and 2 bases at J, with 17 bases between. The data stem from a study of naive and memory T cell subsets. Regarding the study as a whole: Possibly reflecting memory cells re-expressing CD45RA, a few larger clonotypes occurred in naive repertoires, especially CD8. In naive cells, over 90% of TCR sequences were seen only once.

Alpha and beta libraries were amplified separately from the second PCR onward. CMV status came from CD4+ T cell IFNgamma after overnight CMV lysate stimulation of fresh PBMCs. The sample consisted of naive CD4+ T cells from blood. This chain links TRBV6-2 or TRBV6-3 with TRBJ2-5; the D gene is possibly TRBD2 (7 bases). This clonotype was obtained from a human donor in good health. CDR3 sequence: CASIQAGATQETQYF. As DNA, the CDR3 is TGTGCCAGCATCCAGGCGGGGGCAACTCAAGAGACCCAGTACTTC.